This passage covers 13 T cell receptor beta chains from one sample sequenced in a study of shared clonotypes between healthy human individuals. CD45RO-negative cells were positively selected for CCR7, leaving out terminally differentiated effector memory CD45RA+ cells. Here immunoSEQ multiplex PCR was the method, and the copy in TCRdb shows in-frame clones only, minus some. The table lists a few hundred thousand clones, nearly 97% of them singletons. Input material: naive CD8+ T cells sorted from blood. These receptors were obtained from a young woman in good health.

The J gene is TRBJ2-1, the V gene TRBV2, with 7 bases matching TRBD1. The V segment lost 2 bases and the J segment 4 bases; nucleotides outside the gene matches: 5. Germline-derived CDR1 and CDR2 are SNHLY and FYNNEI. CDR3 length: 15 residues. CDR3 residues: CASSEFDRVYNEQFF. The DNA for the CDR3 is TGTGCCAGCAGTGAATTCGACAGGGTTTACAATGAGCAGTTCTTC.

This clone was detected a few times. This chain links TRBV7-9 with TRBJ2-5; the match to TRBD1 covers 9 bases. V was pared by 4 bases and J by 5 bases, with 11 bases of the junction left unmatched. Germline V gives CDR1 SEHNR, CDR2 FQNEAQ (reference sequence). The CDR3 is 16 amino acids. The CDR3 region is CASSSGTGKKRETQYF. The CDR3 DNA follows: TGTGCCAGCAGCTCTGGGACAGGGAAAAAAAGGGAGACCCAGTACTTC.

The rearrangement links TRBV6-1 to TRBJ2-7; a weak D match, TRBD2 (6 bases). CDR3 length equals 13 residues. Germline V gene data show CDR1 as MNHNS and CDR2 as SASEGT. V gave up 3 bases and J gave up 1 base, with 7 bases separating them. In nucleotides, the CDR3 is TGTGCCAGCAGTGATGGGACTTCCTACGAGCAGTACTTC. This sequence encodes CASSDGTSYEQYF.

This chain's CDR3 is CAISDGGLAAYTGELFF. In DNA, the CDR3 is TGTGCCATCAGTGACGGAGGACTAGCGGCCTACACCGGGGAGCTGTTTTTT. The chain employs TRBV10-3 and TRBJ2-2; 10 positions agree with TRBD2. Germline assignment: CDR1 ENHRY and CDR2 SYGVKD. CDR3 size: 17 residues. Germline trimming cut 3 bases from V and 3 bases from J; bases unmatched to any gene: 7.

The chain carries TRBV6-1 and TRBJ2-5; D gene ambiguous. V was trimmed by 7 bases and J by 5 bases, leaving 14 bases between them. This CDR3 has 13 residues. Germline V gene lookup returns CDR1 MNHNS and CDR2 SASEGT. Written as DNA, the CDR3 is TGTGCCAGCATCGTGGCGCCCACGGAGACCCAGTACTTC. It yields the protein CASIVAPTETQYF.

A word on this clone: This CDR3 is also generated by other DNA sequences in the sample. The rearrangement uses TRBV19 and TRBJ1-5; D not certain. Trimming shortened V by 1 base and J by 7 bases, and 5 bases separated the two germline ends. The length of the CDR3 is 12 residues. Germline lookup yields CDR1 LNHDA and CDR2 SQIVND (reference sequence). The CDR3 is CASSIAGQPQHF. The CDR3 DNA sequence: TGTGCCAGTAGTATAGCTGGGCAGCCCCAGCATTTT.

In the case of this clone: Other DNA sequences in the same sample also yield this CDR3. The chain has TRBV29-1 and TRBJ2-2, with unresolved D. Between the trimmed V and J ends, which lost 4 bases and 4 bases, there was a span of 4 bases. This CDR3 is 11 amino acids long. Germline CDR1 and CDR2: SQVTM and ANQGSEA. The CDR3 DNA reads TGCAGCGTTGGGGGCACCGGGGAGCTGTTTTTT. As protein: CSVGGTGELFF.

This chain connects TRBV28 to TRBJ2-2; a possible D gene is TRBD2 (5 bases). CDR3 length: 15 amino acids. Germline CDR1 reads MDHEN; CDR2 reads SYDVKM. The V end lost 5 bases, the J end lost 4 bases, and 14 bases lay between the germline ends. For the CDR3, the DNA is TGTGCCAGCAGTCCCTTACTAGTAGGCACCGGGGAGCTGTTTTTT. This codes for CASSPLLVGTGELFF. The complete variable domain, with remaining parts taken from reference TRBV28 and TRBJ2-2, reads DVKVTQSSRYLVKRTGEKVFLECVQDMDHENMFWYRQDPGLGLRLIYFSYDVKMKEKGDIPEGYSVSREKKERFSLILESASTNQTSMYLCASSPLLVGTGELFFGEGSRLTVL.

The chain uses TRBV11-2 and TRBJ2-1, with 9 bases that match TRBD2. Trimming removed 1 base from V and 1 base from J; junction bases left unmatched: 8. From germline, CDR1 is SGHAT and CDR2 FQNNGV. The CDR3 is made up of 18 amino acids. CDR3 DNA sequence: TGTGCCAGCAGCTTAGGTGGTAGCGGGAGTATATCCTACAATGAGCAGTTCTTC. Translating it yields CASSLGGSGSISYNEQFF.

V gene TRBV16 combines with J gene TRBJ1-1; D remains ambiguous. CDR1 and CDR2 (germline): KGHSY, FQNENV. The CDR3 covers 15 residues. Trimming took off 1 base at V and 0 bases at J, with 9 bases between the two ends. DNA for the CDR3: TGTGCCAGCAGCCAATTCGCCGAATTGAACACTGAAGCTTTCTTT. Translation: CASSQFAELNTEAFF.

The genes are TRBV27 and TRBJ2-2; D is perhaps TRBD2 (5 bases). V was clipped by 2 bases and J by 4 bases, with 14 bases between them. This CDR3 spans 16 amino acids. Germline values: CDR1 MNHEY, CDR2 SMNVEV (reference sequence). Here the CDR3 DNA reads TGTGCCAGCAGTTTACTGGGAAGGGCGGGCACCGGGGAGCTGTTTTTT. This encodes CASSLLGRAGTGELFF.

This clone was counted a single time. CDR3 region: CASSAGLAGQYEQYF. The CDR3 DNA reads TGTGCCAGCAGCGCAGGACTAGCGGGCCAATACGAGCAGTACTTC. The rearrangement joins TRBV9 to TRBJ2-7, with 11 positions matching TRBD2. The CDR3 has 15 amino acids. With V trimmed by 3 bases and J by 4 bases, 6 bases remained unmatched. Germline V lookup: CDR1 SGDLS, CDR2 YYNGEE.

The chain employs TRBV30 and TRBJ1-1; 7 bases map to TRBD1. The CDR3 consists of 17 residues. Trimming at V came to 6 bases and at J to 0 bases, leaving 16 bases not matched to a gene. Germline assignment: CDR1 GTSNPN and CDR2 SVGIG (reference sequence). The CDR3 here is CACGTDGPTLMNTEAFF. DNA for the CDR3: TGTGCCTGCGGGACAGACGGACCAACCCTCATGAACACTGAAGCTTTCTTT. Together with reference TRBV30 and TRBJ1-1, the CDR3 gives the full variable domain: SQTIHQWPATLVQPVGSPLSLECTVEGTSNPNLYWYRQAAGRGLQLLFYSVGIGQISSEVPQNLSASRPQDRQFILSSKKLLLSDSGFYLCACGTDGPTLMNTEAFFGQGTRLTVV.